What follows describes a single T cell receptor beta chain. Germline V gene sequence: CDR1 ENHRY, CDR2 SYGVKD. Losses at the gene ends were 6 bases for V and 4 bases for J; bases not matched to a gene: 7. The CDR3 is 14 amino acids. This specimen comes from a study of blood T cell repertoires in COVID-19. The method was immunoSEQ multiplex PCR; TCRdb's version includes in-frame clones alone and lacks a portion of them. This sample carries some 120,000 clones, roughly 83% of them seen once, and the ten largest clones take about a sixth. The rearrangement uses TRBV10-3 and TRBJ1-1; TRBD1 aligns across 8 bases. The clonotype originates from a woman aged 45-65 years with acute or convalescent COVID-19. What was sequenced was peripheral blood. For the CDR3, the DNA is TGTGCCATCAGCGGGGACAGGCTGGCCACTGAAGCTTTCTTT. Translation gives CAISGDRLATEAFF.